Listed below are T cell receptor beta chains from one sample, sequenced in a study of blood T cell repertoires in COVID-19. TCRdb's table, derived via immunoSEQ multiplex PCR, lists solely in-frame clones and lacks some. The repertoire has under 150,000 clones, around four fifths of them found once; the top ten carry approximately 2.7%. The sample was peripheral blood. These TCRs come from a woman aged 40 to 55 with active or convalescent COVID-19. Each CDR3 is given with its conserved first and last residue. D genes are given only for firm matches. The listing skips clone size in some rows; elsewhere it reads once, few, many or a size class.

abundance,d_gene,v_gene,j_gene,CDR3aa,CDR3nt
NA,TRBD1,TRBV5-8,TRBJ1-3,CASSVGQGRRNTIYF,TGTGCCAGCAGCGTGGGACAGGGCCGAAGAAACACCATATATTTT
NA,NA,TRBV13,TRBJ1-2,CASSLEAEQPGYTF,TGTGCCAGCAGCTTAGAGGCAGAACAGCCTGGCTACACCTTC
NA,NA,TRBV27,TRBJ2-3,CASSRKGPGTDTQYF,TGTGCCAGCAGCCGGAAGGGGCCAGGCACAGATACGCAGTATTTT
NA,TRBD1,TRBV29-1,TRBJ1-1,CSVGQGNTEAFF,TGCAGCGTGGGACAGGGGAACACTGAAGCTTTCTTT
NA,TRBD2,TRBV7-9,TRBJ2-7,CASGAGINEQYF,TGTGCCAGCGGAGCGGGGATAAACGAGCAGTACTTC
NA,NA,TRBV30,TRBJ1-5,CAWALYSNQPQHF,TGTGCCTGGGCCCTATATAGCAATCAGCCCCAGCATTTT
NA,TRBD2,TRBV5-8,TRBJ2-2,CASRLAGVRETGELFF,TGTGCCAGCCGTCTAGCGGGGGTCCGCGAAACCGGGGAGCTGTTTTTT
NA,TRBD1,TRBV7-8,TRBJ1-1,CASSLLRATGLAPNTEAFF,TGTGCCAGCAGCTTATTACGAGCGACAGGGCTAGCTCCAAACACTGAAGCTTTCTTT
NA,NA,TRBV10-3,TRBJ2-7,CAISEAVGGYEQYF,TGTGCCATCAGTGAGGCCGTAGGGGGCTACGAGCAGTACTTC
few,NA,TRBV6-5,TRBJ1-5,CASSSGTANQPQHF,TGTGCCAGCAGTTCCGGGACTGCGAATCAGCCCCAGCATTTT
NA,NA,TRBV7-2,TRBJ1-2,CAVGRDFYGYTF,TGTGCCGTTGGACGGGATTTCTATGGCTACACCTTC
NA,NA,TRBV27,TRBJ1-2,CASSLSMPVPVVEIEDNYGYTF,TGTGCCAGCAGTTTATCGATGCCAGTCCCGGTAGTAGAGATTGAGGATAACTATGGCTACACCTTC
NA,TRBD1,TRBV6-1,TRBJ1-1,CASSEKSGGYMNTEAFF,TGTGCCAGCAGTGAAAAATCAGGGGGCTACATGAACACTGAAGCTTTCTTT
NA,TRBD2,TRBV6-5,TRBJ2-1,CASVSGGAYNEQFF,TGTGCCAGTGTGAGCGGGGGGGCATACAATGAGCAGTTCTTC
NA,NA,TRBV7-9,TRBJ1-3,CASSLGSAGTIYF,TGTGCCAGCAGCTTGGGATCGGCGGGCACCATATATTTT
NA,NA,TRBV6-5,TRBJ1-1,CASRAGRDTEAFF,TGTGCCAGCAGAGCGGGACGGGACACTGAAGCTTTCTTT
NA,TRBD1,TRBV6-2/TRBV6-3,TRBJ1-4,CASSTQGNAFEKLFF,TGTGCCAGCAGTACACAGGGGAACGCTTTCGAAAAACTGTTTTTT
once,TRBD2,TRBV9,TRBJ2-1,CASSVDGLAGGEQFF,TGTGCCAGCAGCGTAGACGGACTAGCGGGAGGCGAGCAGTTCTTC
NA,NA,TRBV24-1,TRBJ1-5,CATSPPGGQPQHF,TGTGCCACCAGTCCTCCGGGAGGTCAGCCCCAGCATTTT
NA,TRBD2,TRBV5-1,TRBJ2-1,CASRRALAGVNEQFF,TGCGCCAGCAGGCGAGCCCTAGCGGGAGTCAATGAGCAGTTCTTC
NA,NA,TRBV18,TRBJ2-4,CASSLTGILLAKNIQYF,TGTGCCAGCTCACTTACAGGGATTCTACTAGCCAAAAACATTCAGTACTTC
NA,NA,TRBV10-1,TRBJ1-2,CASSESGTYGYTF,TGCGCCAGCAGTGAGTCTGGGACATATGGCTACACCTTC
NA,TRBD2,TRBV9,TRBJ2-1,CASSVGTSGGDEQFF,TGTGCCAGCAGCGTCGGGACTAGCGGTGGCGATGAGCAGTTCTTC
NA,TRBD1,TRBV5-1,TRBJ1-1,CASSAGQMNTEAFF,TGCGCCAGCAGCGCGGGACAGATGAACACTGAAGCTTTCTTT
NA,NA,TRBV4-2,TRBJ1-5,CASSVEGDPRVPQHF,TGTGCCAGCAGCGTCGAGGGGGACCCCCGTGTGCCCCAGCATTTT
NA,TRBD1,TRBV6-5,TRBJ2-5,CASSPGTGGWETQYF,TGTGCCAGCAGTCCCGGGACAGGGGGTTGGGAGACCCAGTACTTC
NA,NA,TRBV27,TRBJ1-1,CASSLESGEAFF,TGTGCCAGCAGCCTCGAATCCGGTGAAGCTTTCTTT
few,NA,TRBV28,TRBJ1-1,CASSLGATGNTEAFF,TGTGCCAGCAGTTTAGGGGCGACAGGGAACACTGAAGCTTTCTTT
NA,TRBD2,TRBV28,TRBJ2-3,CASSLSETSADTQYF,TGTGCCAGCAGTTTATCAGAGACTAGCGCAGATACGCAGTATTTT